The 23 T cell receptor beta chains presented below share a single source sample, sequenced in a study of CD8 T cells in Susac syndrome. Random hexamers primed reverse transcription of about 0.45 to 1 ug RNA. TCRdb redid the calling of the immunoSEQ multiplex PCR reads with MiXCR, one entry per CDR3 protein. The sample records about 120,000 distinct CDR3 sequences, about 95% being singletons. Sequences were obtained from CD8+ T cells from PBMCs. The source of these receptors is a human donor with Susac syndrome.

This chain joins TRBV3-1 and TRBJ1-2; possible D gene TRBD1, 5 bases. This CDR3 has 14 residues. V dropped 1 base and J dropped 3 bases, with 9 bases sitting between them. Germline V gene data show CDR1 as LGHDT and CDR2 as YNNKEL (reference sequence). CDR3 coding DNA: TGTGCCAGCAGCCAAGGGGACGCCGACTATGGCTACACCTTC. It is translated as CASSQGDADYGYTF. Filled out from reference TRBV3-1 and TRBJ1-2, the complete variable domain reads DTAVSQTPKYLVTQMGNDKSIKCEQNLGHDTMYWYKQDSKKFLKIMFSYNNKELIINETVPNRFSPKSPDKAHLNLHINSLELGDSAVYFCASSQGDADYGYTFGSGTRLTVV.

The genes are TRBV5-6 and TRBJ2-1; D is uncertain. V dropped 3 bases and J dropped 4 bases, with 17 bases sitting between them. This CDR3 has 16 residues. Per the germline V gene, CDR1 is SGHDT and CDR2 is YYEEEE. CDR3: CASSSRVQLTYNEQFF. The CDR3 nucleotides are TGTGCCAGCAGCTCCCGGGTCCAGCTCACGTACAATGAGCAGTTCTTC.

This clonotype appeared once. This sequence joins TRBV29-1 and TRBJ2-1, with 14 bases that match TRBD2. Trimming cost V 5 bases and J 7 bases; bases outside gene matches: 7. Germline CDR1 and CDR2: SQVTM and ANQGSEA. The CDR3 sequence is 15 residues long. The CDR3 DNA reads TGCAGCGTTCTCGGACTAGCGGGAGGAGGTAATGAGCAGTTCTTC. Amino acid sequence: CSVLGLAGGGNEQFF.

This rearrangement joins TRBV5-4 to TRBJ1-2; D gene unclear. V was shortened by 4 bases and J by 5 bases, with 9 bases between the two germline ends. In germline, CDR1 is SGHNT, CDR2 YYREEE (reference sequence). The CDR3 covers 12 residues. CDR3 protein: CASSDDGYGYTF. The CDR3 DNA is TGTGCCAGCAGCGACGACGGTTATGGCTACACCTTC.

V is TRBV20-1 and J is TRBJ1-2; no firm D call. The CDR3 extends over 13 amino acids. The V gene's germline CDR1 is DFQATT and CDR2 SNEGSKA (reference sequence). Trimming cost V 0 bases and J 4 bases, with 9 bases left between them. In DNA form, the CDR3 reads TGCAGTGCTAGAGAGGGAATAGGCTATGGCTACACCTTC. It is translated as CSAREGIGYGYTF.

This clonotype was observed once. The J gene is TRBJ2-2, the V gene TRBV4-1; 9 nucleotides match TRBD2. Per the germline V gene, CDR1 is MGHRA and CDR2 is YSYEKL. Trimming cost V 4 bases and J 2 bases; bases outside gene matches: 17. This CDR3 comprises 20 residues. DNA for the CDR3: TGCGCCAGCAGCCCCGGGGCTATTTTGGCGGGGGGGGTCAACACCGGGGAGCTGTTTTTT. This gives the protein CASSPGAILAGGVNTGELFF.

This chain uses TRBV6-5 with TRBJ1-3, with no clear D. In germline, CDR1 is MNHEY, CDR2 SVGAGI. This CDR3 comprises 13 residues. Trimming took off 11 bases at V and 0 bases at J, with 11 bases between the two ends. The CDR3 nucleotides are TGTGCCGCCCACAGCGTCTCTGGAAACACCATATATTTT. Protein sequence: CAAHSVSGNTIYF.

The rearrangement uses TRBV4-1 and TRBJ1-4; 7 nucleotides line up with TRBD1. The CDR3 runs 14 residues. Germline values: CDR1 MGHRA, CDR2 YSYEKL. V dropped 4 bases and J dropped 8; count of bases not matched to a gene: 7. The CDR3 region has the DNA TGCGCCAGCAGCCCGGGACAGCGTCAGGAAAAACTGTTTTTT. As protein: CASSPGQRQEKLFF.

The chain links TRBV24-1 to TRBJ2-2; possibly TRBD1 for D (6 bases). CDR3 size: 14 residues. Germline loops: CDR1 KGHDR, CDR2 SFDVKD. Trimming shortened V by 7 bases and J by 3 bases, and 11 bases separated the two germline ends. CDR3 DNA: TGTGCCACCAGCGATAACAGGGACACCGGGGAGCTGTTTTTT. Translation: CATSDNRDTGELFF.

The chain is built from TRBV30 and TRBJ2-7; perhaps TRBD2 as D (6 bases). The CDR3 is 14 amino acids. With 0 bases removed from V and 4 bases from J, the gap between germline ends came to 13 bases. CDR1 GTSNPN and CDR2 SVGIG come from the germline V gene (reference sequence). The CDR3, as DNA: TGTGCCTGGAGTGTGGAGGGTTGGACTTACGAGCAGTACTTC. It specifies CAWSVEGWTYEQYF.

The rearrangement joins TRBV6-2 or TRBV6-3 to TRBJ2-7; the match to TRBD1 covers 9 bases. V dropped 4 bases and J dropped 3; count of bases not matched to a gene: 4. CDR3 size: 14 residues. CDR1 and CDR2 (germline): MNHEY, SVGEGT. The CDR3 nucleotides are TGTGCCAGCAGTTGGGGGACAGGGTACTACGAGCAGTACTTC. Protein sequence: CASSWGTGYYEQYF.

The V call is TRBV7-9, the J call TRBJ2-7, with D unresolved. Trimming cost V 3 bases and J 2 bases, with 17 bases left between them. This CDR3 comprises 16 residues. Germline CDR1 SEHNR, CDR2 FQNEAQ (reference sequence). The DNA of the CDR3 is TGTGCCAGCAGCTTTTTTAGTTTAGACGGCCCCTACGAGCAGTACTTC. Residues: CASSFFSLDGPYEQYF.

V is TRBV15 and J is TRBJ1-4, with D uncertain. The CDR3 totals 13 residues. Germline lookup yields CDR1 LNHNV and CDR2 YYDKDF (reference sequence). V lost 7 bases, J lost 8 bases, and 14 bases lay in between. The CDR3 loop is CATNDINNEKLFF. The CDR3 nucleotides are TGTGCCACCAACGACATTAATAACGAAAAACTGTTTTTT.

The CDR3 is CASSLDERDYRNEQFF. Written as DNA, the CDR3 is TGTGCCAGCAGCTTAGATGAGAGGGACTATAGAAATGAGCAGTTCTTC. The chain links TRBV11-2 to TRBJ2-1; the match to TRBD2 covers 7 bases. The CDR3 has 16 residues. The ends lost 0 bases at V and 7 bases at J; junction bases unmatched: 9. Germline CDR1 SGHAT, CDR2 FQNNGV.

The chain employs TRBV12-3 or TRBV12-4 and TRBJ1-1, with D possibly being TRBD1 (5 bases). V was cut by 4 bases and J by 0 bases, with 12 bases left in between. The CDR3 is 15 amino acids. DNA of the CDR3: TGTGCCAGCAGTTCGACAGCTGATATGAACACTGAAGCTTTCTTT. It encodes CASSSTADMNTEAFF.

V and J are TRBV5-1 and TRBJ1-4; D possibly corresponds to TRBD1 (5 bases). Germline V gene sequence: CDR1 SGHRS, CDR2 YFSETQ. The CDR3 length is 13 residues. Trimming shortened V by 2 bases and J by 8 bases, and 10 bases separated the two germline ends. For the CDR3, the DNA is TGCGCCAGCAGCTTCGGGGGTGACGAAAAACTGTTTTTT. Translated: CASSFGGDEKLFF. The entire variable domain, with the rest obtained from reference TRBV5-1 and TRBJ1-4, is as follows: KAGVTQTPRYLIKTRGQQVTLSCSPISGHRSVSWYQQTPGQGLQFLFEYFSETQRNKGNFPGRFSGRQFSNSRSEMNVSTLELGDSALYLCASSFGGDEKLFFGSGTQLSVL.

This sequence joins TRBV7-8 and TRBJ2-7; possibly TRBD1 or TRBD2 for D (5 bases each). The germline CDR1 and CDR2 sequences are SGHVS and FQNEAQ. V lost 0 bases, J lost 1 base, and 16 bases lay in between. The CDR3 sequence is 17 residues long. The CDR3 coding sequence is TGTGCCAGCAGCTTAGCGAGCCGGGACCTACTATCCTACGAGCAGTACTTC. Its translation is CASSLASRDLLSYEQYF.

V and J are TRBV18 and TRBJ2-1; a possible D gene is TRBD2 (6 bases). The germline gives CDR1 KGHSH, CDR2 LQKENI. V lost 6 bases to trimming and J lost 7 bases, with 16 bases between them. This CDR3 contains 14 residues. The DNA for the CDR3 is TGTGCCAGCTCCCATAGAGGAGGGCCGAATGAGCAGTTCTTC. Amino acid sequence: CASSHRGGPNEQFF.

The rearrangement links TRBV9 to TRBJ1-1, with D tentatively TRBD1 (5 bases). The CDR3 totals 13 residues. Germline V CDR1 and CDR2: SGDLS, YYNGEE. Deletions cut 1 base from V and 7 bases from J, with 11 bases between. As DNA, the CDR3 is TGTGCCAGCAGCGTAACCCCGGGGCATGAAGCTTTCTTT. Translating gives CASSVTPGHEAFF.

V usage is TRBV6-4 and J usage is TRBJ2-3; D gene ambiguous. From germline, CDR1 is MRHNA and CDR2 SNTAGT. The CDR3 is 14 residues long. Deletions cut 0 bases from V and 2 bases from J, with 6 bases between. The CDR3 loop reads CASSDSSDTDTQYF. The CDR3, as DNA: TGTGCCAGCAGTGACTCGAGTGACACAGATACGCAGTATTTT.

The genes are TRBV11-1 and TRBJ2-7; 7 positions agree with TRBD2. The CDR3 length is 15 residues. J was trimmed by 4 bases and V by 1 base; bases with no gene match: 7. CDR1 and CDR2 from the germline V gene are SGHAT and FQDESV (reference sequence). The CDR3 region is CASSLERGLGYEQYF. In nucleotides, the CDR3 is TGTGCCAGCAGCTTAGAACGCGGACTAGGGTACGAGCAGTACTTC.

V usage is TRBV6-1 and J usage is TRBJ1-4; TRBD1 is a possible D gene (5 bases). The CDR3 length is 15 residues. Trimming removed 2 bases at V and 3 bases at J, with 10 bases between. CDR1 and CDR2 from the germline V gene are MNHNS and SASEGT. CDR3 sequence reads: CASSEKGAANEKLFF. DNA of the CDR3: TGTGCCAGCAGTGAAAAAGGGGCGGCTAATGAAAAACTGTTTTTT.

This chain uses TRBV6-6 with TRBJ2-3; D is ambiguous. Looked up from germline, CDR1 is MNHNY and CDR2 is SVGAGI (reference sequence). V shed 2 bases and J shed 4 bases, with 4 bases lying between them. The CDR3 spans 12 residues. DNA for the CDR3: TGTGCCAGCAGTTACCCGCCAGATACGCAGTATTTT. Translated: CASSYPPDTQYF.